This T cell receptor beta chain was captured in a study of blood T cell repertoires in COVID-19. In the study overall: PBMCs, B-cell-depleted T cells, or T cells provided the cDNA or gDNA that made up the material.

The germline V and J ends were trimmed by 6 bases and 4 bases, with 22 bases remaining between them. This CDR3 region has 15 residues. Germline values: CDR1 GTSNPN, CDR2 SVGIG (reference sequence). As handled by the study authors: Amplification with reference gene primers provided the estimates of nucleated cell counts. Repertoires were generated with immunoSEQ multiplex PCR, while TCRdb's copy carries only in-frame clones and drops some. The V and J calls and the clone size are those of that table, but D and trimming were determined from the DNA. The sample holds 310,000 or so clones, roughly 90% seen once.

The material sequenced was peripheral blood. The chain links TRBV30 to TRBJ2-7; D is possibly TRBD1 (6 bases). The source is a man between 18 and 29 years old who had recovered from COVID-19. CDR3 amino acids: CACYRVTDSGYEQYF. As DNA, the CDR3 is TGTGCCTGCTACAGGGTAACCGACTCGGGATACGAGCAGTACTTC.